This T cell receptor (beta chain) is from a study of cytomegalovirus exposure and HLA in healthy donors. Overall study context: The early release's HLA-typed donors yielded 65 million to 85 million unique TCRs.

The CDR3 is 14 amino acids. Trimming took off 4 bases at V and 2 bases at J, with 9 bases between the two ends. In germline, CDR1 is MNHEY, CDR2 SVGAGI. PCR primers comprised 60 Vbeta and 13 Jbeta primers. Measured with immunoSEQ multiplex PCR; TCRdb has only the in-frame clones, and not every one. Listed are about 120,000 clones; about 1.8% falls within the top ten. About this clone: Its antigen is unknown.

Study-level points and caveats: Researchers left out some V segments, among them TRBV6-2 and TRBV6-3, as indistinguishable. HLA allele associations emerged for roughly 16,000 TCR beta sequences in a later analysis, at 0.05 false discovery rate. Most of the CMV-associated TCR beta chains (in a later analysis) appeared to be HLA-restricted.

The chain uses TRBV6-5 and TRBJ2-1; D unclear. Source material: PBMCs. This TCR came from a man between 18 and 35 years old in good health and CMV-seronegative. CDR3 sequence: CASSSRGTYNEQFF. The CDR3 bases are TGTGCCAGCAGTTCACGAGGCACCTACAATGAGCAGTTCTTC.